A selection of T cell receptor beta chains follows, all from one sample in a study of T cell repertoires in cytomegalovirus infection. TCRdb independently ran MiXCR on the reads; one entry per CDR3 protein. The sample gives 450,000 to 550,000 distinct CDR3 sequences, 15% to 20% of which show up once; about 24% is in the top ten. Input material: CD8+ T cells from PBMCs. The receptors stem from a human donor in good health (CMV status not recorded). Some clones in this sample may be carry-over from other donors' samples. Both conserved end residues are part of each CDR3.

V gene: TRBV2
J gene: TRBJ1-6
CDR3 protein: CASSGAGINSPLHF

V gene: TRBV29-1
J gene: TRBJ2-1
CDR3 protein: CSAVGRYYNEQFF

V gene: TRBV5-1
J gene: TRBJ2-7
CDR3 protein: CASSRTGTEGSYEQYF

V gene: TRBV24-1
J gene: TRBJ2-1
CDR3 protein: CATCALGASEQFF

V gene: TRBV9
J gene: TRBJ2-3
CDR3 protein: CASSATGTTDTQYF

V gene: TRBV12-3/TRBV12-4
J gene: TRBJ1-1
CDR3 protein: CASSSDRGPEAFF

V gene: TRBV30
J gene: TRBJ1-5
CDR3 protein: CAWDTGEREPQHF

V gene: TRBV16
J gene: TRBJ1-4
CDR3 protein: CSSSQSHLETGNEKLFF

V gene: TRBV11-2
J gene: TRBJ2-1
CDR3 protein: CARSVNRYYYNEQFF

V gene: TRBV7-9
J gene: TRBJ1-1
CDR3 protein: CASSSAGTGRRAFF

V gene: TRBV7-9
J gene: TRBJ2-1
CDR3 protein: CASSFTGRHNEQFF

V gene: TRBV28
J gene: TRBJ2-1
CDR3 protein: CASSLSDNEQFF

V gene: TRBV19
J gene: TRBJ1-2
CDR3 protein: CASKAGTDYGYTF

V gene: TRBV12-3/TRBV12-4
J gene: TRBJ1-2
CDR3 protein: CASTQTIGGSYGYTF

V gene: TRBV27
J gene: TRBJ1-2
CDR3 protein: CASNKQGSGYGYTF

V gene: TRBV3-1
J gene: TRBJ1-2
CDR3 protein: CASSQDLTGTPYGYTF

V gene: TRBV7-2
J gene: TRBJ2-2
CDR3 protein: CATVQTSGEELFF

V gene: TRBV19
J gene: TRBJ2-2
CDR3 protein: CASSISAFRRGELFF

V gene: TRBV7-8
J gene: TRBJ1-1
CDR3 protein: CASSSTPEDTEAFF

V gene: TRBV5-6
J gene: TRBJ1-1
CDR3 protein: CASSLGGYNTEAFF

V gene: TRBV28
J gene: TRBJ1-2
CDR3 protein: CASSFAGGYTF

V gene: TRBV14
J gene: TRBJ2-3
CDR3 protein: CASSQDPEREVPDTQYF

V gene: TRBV6-1
J gene: TRBJ2-5
CDR3 protein: CASSEVPISGGGRETQYF

V gene: TRBV7-9
J gene: TRBJ1-1
CDR3 protein: CASSAWDRGDTEAFF

V gene: TRBV27
J gene: TRBJ1-1
CDR3 protein: CASTDGLGGTEAFF

V gene: TRBV29-1
J gene: TRBJ1-1
CDR3 protein: CSVTGQENTEAFF

V gene: TRBV9
J gene: TRBJ2-3
CDR3 protein: CASGPRNTQYF

V gene: TRBV7-8
J gene: TRBJ2-7
CDR3 protein: CASSLRQGVSEDEQYF

V gene: TRBV12-5
J gene: TRBJ2-7
CDR3 protein: CASGLVTGYEQYF

V gene: TRBV9
J gene: TRBJ2-1
CDR3 protein: CASSDGGSFYNEQFF

V gene: TRBV3-1
J gene: TRBJ2-2
CDR3 protein: CASSQDINAGVWTGELFF

V gene: TRBV10-3
J gene: TRBJ1-2
CDR3 protein: CAISGGPGTNYGYTF

V gene: TRBV6-5
J gene: TRBJ2-5
CDR3 protein: CASNQAAPGQETQYF

V gene: TRBV30
J gene: TRBJ1-1
CDR3 protein: CAWSVRRVGRNTEAFF

V gene: TRBV29-1
J gene: TRBJ1-1
CDR3 protein: CSAKPPREKAFF

V gene: TRBV20-1
J gene: TRBJ2-1
CDR3 protein: CSARTPTSGTYNEQFF

V gene: TRBV7-9
J gene: TRBJ2-7
CDR3 protein: CASSKTGVHEQYF

V gene: TRBV6-6
J gene: TRBJ1-5
CDR3 protein: CASSYKGGPSNQPQHF

V gene: TRBV11-2
J gene: TRBJ2-1
CDR3 protein: CASSLTSGTSGSFEQFF

V gene: TRBV28
J gene: TRBJ2-7
CDR3 protein: CASSFKALKGGTGRPYEQYF

V gene: TRBV15
J gene: TRBJ2-1
CDR3 protein: CATSRDLASSYNEQFF

V gene: TRBV5-1
J gene: TRBJ2-3
CDR3 protein: CASSLESPSSTQYF

V gene: TRBV4-1
J gene: TRBJ1-1
CDR3 protein: CASSQDIQFGGQNTEAFF

V gene: TRBV5-4
J gene: TRBJ2-1
CDR3 protein: CASSSGELTYNEQFF

V gene: TRBV11-2
J gene: TRBJ2-2
CDR3 protein: CASSLTPPRQGTGELFF

V gene: TRBV19
J gene: TRBJ2-1
CDR3 protein: CASSGQESSYNEQFF

V gene: TRBV11-1
J gene: TRBJ2-7
CDR3 protein: CASSTGAVAGTYEQYF

V gene: TRBV28
J gene: TRBJ2-7
CDR3 protein: CASIHSRGTYEQYF

V gene: TRBV5-6
J gene: TRBJ2-2
CDR3 protein: CASSFWDTGELFF

V gene: TRBV6-2/TRBV6-3
J gene: TRBJ2-3
CDR3 protein: CASSYLGTGSTDTQYF

V gene: TRBV7-8
J gene: TRBJ1-5
CDR3 protein: CASSLSQYSNQPQHF

V gene: TRBV6-5
J gene: TRBJ2-7
CDR3 protein: CASSTALDYEQYF

V gene: TRBV27
J gene: TRBJ2-2
CDR3 protein: CATFSQFPYTGELFF

V gene: TRBV7-9
J gene: TRBJ1-1
CDR3 protein: CASSFKGPGTEAFF

V gene: TRBV11-1
J gene: TRBJ2-1
CDR3 protein: CASSPQAGEGGNEQFF

V gene: TRBV2
J gene: TRBJ2-7
CDR3 protein: CASSDPYPLDRGLIYEQYF

V gene: TRBV6-1
J gene: TRBJ1-6
CDR3 protein: CASRNLLPPDSPLHF